The source of this T cell receptor beta chain is a study of molecular identifiers for immune sequencing clone quantification. Study summary: Sequencing covered four of five parts into which replicate RNA from around 20,000 or 100,000 naive CD8 cells was split. Study results and caveats: It was shown that clones above 20 RNA copies held over 99% of effector molecules, but under 1% in naive cells.

This clonotype was picked up one time. As yet, its antigen is unknown. Because the CDR3 is missing its conserved closing phenylalanine or tryptophan, this is likely a read error. Trimming stripped 3 bases from V and 5 bases from J, with 26 bases between. The CDR3 runs 19 residues. Germline lookup yields CDR1 LNHDA and CDR2 SQIVND (reference sequence). RNA fractions of 10%, 30% or 50% and roughly 19,000 to 1,000,000 sorted cells were the source of naive CD8 libraries. Bulk TCR libraries were made with methods that had been previously described and with listed TCR primers. TCRdb redid the calling of the PCR reads with MiXCR, one entry per CDR3 protein. This table has about half a million distinct CDR3 sequences, about a fifth appearing once.

The chain combines TRBV19 with TRBJ2-1, with TRBD2 as a possible D gene (6 bases). The sequenced sample was naive CD8+ T cells from blood, with Jurkat cell RNA spiked in. Subset in this sample: FACS-sorted CD8+CD4-CCR7+CD45RA+ naive T cells. This clonotype was obtained from a human donor in good health. Some libraries in this study had Jurkat cell RNA spiked in. The CDR3 DNA follows: TGTGCCAGTAGTATGAGGGGTACGGTGCGGGAAAGTTCCCACAATGAGCAGTTCCTC. Amino acid sequence: CASSMRGTVRESSHNEQFL.